This is a list of T cell receptor beta chains from one sample in a study of Ad26.COV2.S vaccination and SARS-CoV-2 variants. TCRdb keeps only in-frame clones here, not all; method: immunoSEQ multiplex PCR. The sample lists about 390,000 clones, approximately 92% occurring once. Here the sequenced sample was peripheral blood, taken in a trial of Ad26.COV2.S vaccine versus placebo. The receptors here all came from a person between 18 and 59 years old who received the Ad26.COV2.S COVID-19 vaccine or a placebo. CDR3s include the opening cysteine and the closing phenylalanine or tryptophan. D genes are given only for firm matches. Clone size is not always given. Where it is, it says once, few, many or a class for expanded clones.

J gene,clone size,D gene,V gene,CDR3 DNA,CDR3 protein
TRBJ2-6,NA,NA,TRBV5-6,TGTGCCAGCAGCTTGTACGCCGGGAACTCTGGGGCCAACGTCCTGACTTTC,CASSLYAGNSGANVLTF
TRBJ1-6,NA,TRBD1,TRBV3-1/TRBV3-2,TGTGCCAGCAGCCGACGGACAGGGGAAAATTCACCCCTCCACTTT,CASSRRTGENSPLHF
TRBJ1-2,NA,NA,TRBV7-2,TGTGCCAGCAGCTTAGCGAACAGCCCCCTATATAACTATGGCTACACCTTC,CASSLANSPLYNYGYTF
TRBJ1-5,NA,TRBD1,TRBV6-5,TGTGCCAGCAGCAAGGGACAGATTAGCAATCAGCCCCAGCATTTT,CASSKGQISNQPQHF
TRBJ2-1,NA,NA,TRBV7-2,TGTGCCAGCAGCTTAATGGGGCTAGCCCCCGGCAATGAGCAGTTCTTC,CASSLMGLAPGNEQFF
TRBJ2-7,NA,TRBD2,TRBV5-4,TGTGCCAGCAGCTTGGCGGCTAGCGGGTCCTACGAGCAGTACTTC,CASSLAASGSYEQYF
TRBJ2-3,NA,NA,TRBV4-3,TGCGCCAGCAGCCAAACAGGTCGCACAGATACGCAGTATTTT,CASSQTGRTDTQYF
TRBJ2-7,NA,TRBD1,TRBV6-5,TGTGCCAGCACCCGGACAGGGGGCTACGAGCAGTACTTC,CASTRTGGYEQYF
TRBJ2-1,NA,TRBD1,TRBV6-5,TGTGCCAGCAGTCACAGGGGCGGGCGTCCTGAGCAGTTCTTC,CASSHRGGRPEQFF
TRBJ1-1,NA,NA,TRBV7-9,TGTGCCAGCAGCTTAGCGGTCGCGAACACTGAAGCTTTCTTT,CASSLAVANTEAFF
TRBJ2-1,once,NA,TRBV7-2,TGTGCCAGCAGCTTAGCGGGGGGGCCGACCTATGAGCAGTTCTTC,CASSLAGGPTYEQFF
TRBJ2-1,NA,TRBD2,TRBV27,TGTGCCAGCAGTTTATATACCGGGGGGGCCTACAATGAGCAGTTCTTC,CASSLYTGGAYNEQFF
TRBJ2-5,NA,NA,TRBV29-1,TGCAGCGCACCGAGGGGCTCCCAAGAGACCCAGTACTTC,CSAPRGSQETQYF
TRBJ2-5,NA,TRBD1,TRBV7-2,TGTGCCAGCAGCAGGGACAGAAAAGAGACCCAGTACTTC,CASSRDRKETQYF
TRBJ1-2,NA,NA,TRBV10-3,TGTGCCATCAGCCCGCAGGGAGCCACCTATGGCTACACCTTC,CAISPQGATYGYTF
TRBJ1-3,NA,TRBD1,TRBV15,TGTGCCACCAGCAGAGACGATAGGGGGCCTGGAAACACCATATATTTT,CATSRDDRGPGNTIYF
TRBJ2-5,NA,TRBD1,TRBV27,TGTGCCAGCAGTCTCCACAAGTTCCAACGACAGGGGGCAGGGGAGACCCAGTACTTC,CASSLHKFQRQGAGETQYF
TRBJ1-2,few,NA,TRBV5-4,TGTGCCAGCAGCTTGGCTATGGGAGGGCCCGGACAGGGCTACACCTTC,CASSLAMGGPGQGYTF
TRBJ1-1,NA,NA,TRBV11-3,TGTGCCAGCAGTCCCGGTGGGGGGGGCACTGAAGCTTTCTTT,CASSPGGGGTEAFF
TRBJ2-2,NA,NA,TRBV5-1,TGCGCCAGCAGCTTGGCCTTTATCGGGACGGATAACACCGGGGAGCTGTTTTTT,CASSLAFIGTDNTGELFF
TRBJ2-3,NA,TRBD2,TRBV4-3,TGCGCCAGCAGCCAGCGACTAGCGGGGGGCGCAGATACGCAGTATTTT,CASSQRLAGGADTQYF
TRBJ2-7,NA,NA,TRBV9,TGTGCCAGCAGCGTAGCCCCCCGGGGGCGGGAGCAGTACTTC,CASSVAPRGREQYF
TRBJ1-4,NA,NA,TRBV28,TGTGCCAGCAGTTTACCTCCCTCAAGTGAAAAACTGTTTTTT,CASSLPPSSEKLFF
TRBJ2-5,NA,NA,TRBV7-2,TGTGCCAGCAGCTTAGTAGTAGGTGTGGTAGAGACCCAGTACTTC,CASSLVVGVVETQYF
TRBJ2-1,NA,TRBD1,TRBV10-3,TGTGCCAACTCTAGAACGGACAGGGACAATGAGCAGTTCTTC,CANSRTDRDNEQFF
TRBJ1-1,NA,TRBD1,TRBV5-4,TGTGCCAGCAGCTTAGGATTCGGACAGGGGGGGACTGAAGCTTTCTTT,CASSLGFGQGGTEAFF
TRBJ1-2,NA,NA,TRBV30,TGTGCCTGGTCACGGGAGTTCTATGGCTACACCTTC,CAWSREFYGYTF
TRBJ1-6,NA,NA,TRBV24-1,TGTGCCACCAGTGTCCAAACAGGTCTGGGTTCACCCCTCCACTTT,CATSVQTGLGSPLHF